The T cell receptor beta chain under discussion was sequenced for a study of post-analysis software for immune sequencing data. Study as a whole: Relapsing-remitting, secondary progressive and progressive-relapsing courses of multiple sclerosis were included. Findings of the study overall: Controls' normalized Chao1 diversity significantly exceeded that of multiple sclerosis patients. About 5 TRBV segments appeared more often in patients than in controls, and TRBV5-6, TRBV5-1 and TRBV20-1 were among these. Same-batch preparations were strongly co-clustered by F measure.

The CDR3 length is 15 residues. Trimming cost V 0 bases and J 2 bases, with 11 bases left between them. Germline CDR1 and CDR2: LGHNA and YSLEER. TCR beta cDNA libraries included unique molecular identifiers. In TCRdb, the PCR reads were re-called with MiXCR into one record per CDR3 protein. The top ten hold roughly 12% of the sample, which has some 500,000 distinct CDR3 sequences, roughly 45% seen once. This clonotype came up a few times. Its specificity is not known. The sequencing sample was made of blood. The clonotype originates from a girl aged 5-17 years with multiple sclerosis. The V and J genes are TRBV4-3 and TRBJ2-7; D is unclear. This chain's CDR3 is CASSQDVAETYEQYF. In DNA form, the CDR3 reads TGCGCCAGCAGCCAAGATGTAGCCGAGACCTACGAGCAGTACTTC.